This TCR beta chain originates from a study of blood T cell repertoires in COVID-19 (dated by TCRdb to 2018 to 2020). General notes on the study: Samples from collaborators originated in the United States, Italy and Spain and spanned both the acute and convalescent phases of COVID-19. The prospective study material was composed of cDNA or gDNA derived from T cells, B-cell-depleted T cells, or PBMCs. Sample metadata almost always included a de-identified subject ID, COVID-19 status, age in years and sex. Subjects who had been exposed to COVID-19, were actively infected with it, or had recovered from it provided the deeply sampled blood TCRbeta repertoires that made up the dataset. The repertoires were released in a freely available public database meant as a resource for research on the immune response to SARS-CoV-2. Where HLA class I and class II types were available, the types were taken from metadata supplied by the sample provider, not from assay-based typing. Samples were obtained from the ongoing ImmuneRACE study (first 160 participants) and from 1,254 subjects provided by 6 global collaborators. Summary of the overall study and its limitations: The quantity of clinical and demographic metadata differed by source and by participant and was supplied without curation.

TCRbeta CDR3 regions were amplified from genomic DNA by means of the immunoSEQ Assay, a bias-controlled multiplex PCR. The study's own analysis went as follows. Nucleated cell counts per sample were estimated from amplification of reference gene primers within the assay. To quantify the absolute abundance of each unique TCRbeta CDR3 rearrangement, sequence reads were collapsed and filtered. Productive Simpson clonality was computed per sample as the square root of Simpson's diversity index over productive rearrangements. In TCRdb, the immuneACCESS table is reduced to in-frame sequences with V and J assigned. These tables do not hold every clone; where another copy was compared, an unresolved V gene accounts for under half, and the others remain unexplained. That table gives V, J and clone size, and the DNA gave D and trimming. The sample records more than 60,000 clones, over 65% of which are singletons. 2.5% to 3% of the sample rests with the top ten.

The CDR3 goes from the cysteine to the phenylalanine over 16 residues. Only the CDR3 portion is preserved as DNA: 48 bases, with reading frame beginning at the first base. A distance of 17 bases separates the germline ends of V and J, which lose 1 base and 7 bases respectively. Reading the germline V gene (reference sequence) gives CDR1 LNHDA and CDR2 SQIVND. The collaborating institutions used their own protocols to collect whole blood in K2EDTA tubes. For TCRbeta analysis, collaborators shipped samples as frozen whole blood, isolated PBMCs, or DNA extracted from either of those sample types. To note about this clone: It has no known antigen specificity. Nothing much larger sits one base from this clone, and base qualities are not available.

The sequence is built from TRBV19 and TRBJ2-1; a weak D assignment points to TRBD1 (6 bases agree). This clonotype was sampled from a human donor with acute or convalescent COVID-19. The donor label of this sample is uncertain. Specimen: peripheral blood. CDR3 protein: CASSIALQGAQNEQFF. The nucleotide sequence is TGTGCCAGTAGTATAGCCCTACAGGGCGCGCAAAATGAGCAGTTCTTC.